This entry is about one T cell receptor (beta chain). The antigen is not known. V was trimmed by 1 base and J by 3 bases, leaving 8 bases between them. Germline loops: CDR1 SGHKS, CDR2 YYEKEE (reference sequence). This CDR3 has 13 residues. This sample was taken from a study of cytomegalovirus exposure and HLA in healthy donors. Across the whole study: The roughly 130 validation repertoires used the same platform as the roughly 670 first-cohort repertoires, a later analysis reported. Study results and caveats: Cytomegalovirus status was reportedly diagnosed by the classifier with high specificity and sensitivity. First-cohort TCR clusters tended to co-occur in the 130 or so validation repertoires, a later analysis found. Among the CMV-associated chains, three were confirmed in vitro as specific for CMV antigens.

This table comes from immunoSEQ multiplex PCR, and its TCRdb copy is limited to in-frame clones, with some not included. The data show approximately 160,000 clones, roughly nine tenths seen once. J is TRBJ2-7 and V is TRBV5-5; D is unclear. The specimen was PBMCs. The origin of this receptor is a woman under 30 in good health and CMV-seropositive. The CDR3 nucleotides read TGTGCCAGCAGCTTGAATCCCCACTACGAGCAGTACTTC. Translated, it gives CASSLNPHYEQYF. Full variable domain (remainder filled in from reference TRBV5-5 and TRBJ2-7): DAGVTQSPTHLIKTRGQQVTLRCSPISGHKSVSWYQQVLGQGPQFIFQYYEKEERGRGNFPDRFSARQFPNYSSELNVNALLLGDSALYLCASSLNPHYEQYFGPGTRLTVT.